The rows below give T cell receptor beta chains drawn from one sample of a study of T cells in Graves' hyperthyroidism and ophthalmopathy. TCRdb fed the multiplex PCR reads into MiXCR, producing one record per CDR3 protein. The profile shows about 540,000 distinct CDR3 sequences, about 43% of them singletons. The sequenced sample was peripheral blood or thyroid tissue (not recorded which). The receptors were sampled from a young woman with Graves' hyperthyroidism. CDR3s include the opening cysteine and the closing phenylalanine or tryptophan. The D gene is left open where the match is weak. Clone size, where shown, is once, few, many, or a class for clones that have expanded.

clone size	J gene	D gene	V gene	CDR3 DNA	CDR3 protein
.	TRBJ1-2	.	TRBV29-1	TGCAGCGTTGAAGGGGGGTACTATGGCTACACCTTC	CSVEGGYYGYTF
many	TRBJ1-2	.	TRBV6-6	TGTGCCAGCCTACAAGGGTATGGCTACACCTTC	CASLQGYGYTF
once	TRBJ1-1	.	TRBV10-3	TGTGCCATCAGTGAACAGGCTCGGGGCTACACTGAAGCTTTCTTT	CAISEQARGYTEAFF
many	TRBJ1-5	.	TRBV20-1	TGCAGTGCTCTCGAGGGGGGGGTGCCCCAGCATTTT	CSALEGGVPQHF
many	TRBJ2-7	TRBD1	TRBV5-1	TGCGCCAGCAGCTCGGACAGGAGGCCCTCCTACGAGCAGTACTTC	CASSSDRRPSYEQYF
many	TRBJ1-1	.	TRBV7-9	TGTGCCAGCAGCTCATCGTTTGTAGACAGAGCCAACACTGAAGCTTTCTTT	CASSSSFVDRANTEAFF
many	TRBJ2-2	TRBD1	TRBV5-8	TGTGCCAGCAGCTTGTTGGGACAGGGTAACACCGGGGAGCTGTTTTTT	CASSLLGQGNTGELFF
.	TRBJ2-6	TRBD1	TRBV12-3/TRBV12-4	TGTGCCAGCAGCCCCGAAAGGGACAGCACGATCTCTGGGGCCAACGTCCTGACTTTC	CASSPERDSTISGANVLTF
few	TRBJ1-2	.	TRBV6-6	TGTGCCAGCAGTTACTCGAGACTTTCCTATGGCTACACCTTC	CASSYSRLSYGYTF
.	TRBJ1-2	.	TRBV7-8	TGTGCCAGCAGCTTAGCGGAGGGGTACACCTTC	CASSLAEGYTF
few	TRBJ1-4	TRBD1	TRBV7-9	TGTGCCAGCAGCTCACGGACAGGGGGGCGGGAAAAACTGTTTTTT	CASSSRTGGREKLFF
.	TRBJ2-7	TRBD2	TRBV7-8	TGTGCCAGCAGGTTTCTAGCGGGAGTCTACGAGCAGTACTTC	CASRFLAGVYEQYF
.	TRBJ2-7	.	TRBV7-9	TGTGCCAGCAGCGCGGGGACCGCTATCTACGAGCAGTACTTC	CASSAGTAIYEQYF
.	TRBJ2-1	TRBD2	TRBV2	TGTGCCAGCAAAGTCCGGACTAGCGGGAACAATGAGCAGTTCTTC	CASKVRTSGNNEQFF